This TCR beta chain was sequenced for a study of blood T cell repertoires in COVID-19 (dated by TCRdb to 2018 to 2021). For the wider study: Samples covering the acute and convalescent phases of COVID-19 were provided by collaborators in the United States, Italy and Spain. Sample metadata almost always included a de-identified subject ID, COVID-19 status, age in years and sex. Subjects who had been exposed to COVID-19, were actively infected with it, or had recovered from it provided the deeply sampled blood TCRbeta repertoires that made up the dataset. Where HLA class I and class II types were available, the types were taken from metadata supplied by the sample provider, not from assay-based typing. The prospective study material was composed of cDNA or gDNA derived from T cells, B-cell-depleted T cells, or PBMCs. The samples were drawn from two sources: the first 160 participants of the ongoing ImmuneRACE study, and 1,200 or so subjects contributed by 6 global collaborators. The repertoires were released in a freely available public database intended as a resource for research on the immune response to SARS-CoV-2. The paper's findings and limits, for the study overall: The quantity of clinical and demographic metadata differed by source and by participant and was supplied without curation.

Notes on this clone: Its antigen target is currently unknown. Per-nucleotide qualities are absent, and no much larger clonotype sits a single base away.

The immunoSEQ Assay, a bias-controlled multiplex PCR, was used to amplify TCRbeta CDR3 regions from genomic DNA. The source study handled its data this way. Nucleated cell counts per sample were estimated from amplification of reference gene primers within the assay. Sequence reads were collapsed and filtered to measure the absolute abundance of every unique TCRbeta CDR3 rearrangement. For each sample, productive Simpson clonality was calculated by taking the square root of Simpson's diversity index across productive rearrangements. Not all clones reach the TCRdb copy of this immuneACCESS table, which keeps in-frame sequences only. Checked studies attribute under half of the gap to unresolved V genes and leave the rest unexplained. V, J and clone size are taken as reported in that table, and D and trimming were inferred from the DNA itself. A total of 200,000 to 250,000 clones appear in this sample, about 80% of them only once. The leading ten clones occupy around 4.6% of the sample.

In the prospective study, participants were roughly 18 to 95 years old, resided in 25 or so geographic areas of the United States, and were enrolled through a virtual design. To assign participants to cohorts, the prospective study relied on clinical history that participants themselves reported in a screening survey and a study questionnaire. A participant counted as exposed if, within 2 weeks of entering the study, that participant had been in contact with someone who had a PCR-confirmed or clinician-diagnosed COVID-19 case. In the prospective study, mobile phlebotomists collected whole blood, serum and a nasopharyngeal or oropharyngeal swab from each participant. Prospective study participants could optionally give additional blood draws and questionnaires over an approximately two-month period. Before DNA extraction, prospective study blood samples were shipped either frozen or at room temperature.

Sequenced material: PBMCs or T cells enriched from blood (not recorded which). This clonotype was sampled from a woman in her forties or fifties who had been exposed to COVID-19.

The DNA sequence is given as TGTGCCAGCAGCTTATCCGGCAGGGGATCCCCTAACTATGGCTACACCTTC. Its protein is CASSLSGRGSPNYGYTF. This receptor chain uses TRBV13 and TRBJ1-2; the D gene is possibly TRBD1, with 6 bases matching. Taken from the germline V gene (reference sequence), the CDR1 and CDR2 loops are PRHDT and FYEKMQ. Including the terminal cysteine and phenylalanine, the CDR3 comprises 17 residues. Just the 51-base CDR3 DNA is kept, in frame starting at base 1. Deletion took 2 bases off V and 0 bases off J, with a span of 16 bases between the germline ends.